This T cell receptor beta chain was captured in a study of control samples from healthy donors and cancer patients. Only in-frame clones appear in the TCRdb table, and some are missing; sequencing was by immunoSEQ multiplex PCR. The sample records 120,000 or so clones, 87% being singletons. Per the germline V gene, CDR1 is KGHDR and CDR2 is SFDVKD. The CDR3 has 14 amino acids. With 7 bases clipped from V and 5 bases from J, the junction kept 1 base outside the gene matches. This rearrangement joins TRBV24-1 to TRBJ1-6; 10 bases are shared with TRBD1. The TCR originated in a middle-aged man in good health. The sequenced material came from blood. CDR3 bases: TGTGCCACCAGAGGGACAGGGGATAATTCACCCCTCCACTTT. Translated: CATRGTGDNSPLHF.